This T cell receptor beta chain was observed in a study of T cells in Graves' hyperthyroidism and ophthalmopathy. This CDR3 has 16 amino acids. CDR1 and CDR2 from the germline V gene are KGHSH and LQKENI. The ends were cut back, 0 bases at V and 4 bases at J, with 12 bases in the middle. Amplified regions were TCR beta CDR3 sequences from RNA transcripts. The HTBI primer set was used in a first-round RT-PCR of the TCR CDR3. MiXCR, applied by TCRdb to the multiplex PCR reads, yields one record per CDR3 protein. The repertoire holds about 260,000 distinct CDR3 sequences, with about 25% as singletons. The table lists this clonotype with many counts. What it recognizes is unknown. Findings and limits, study-wide: Blood also contained most expanded thyroid clonotypes above 0.001. Median prediction lead before ophthalmopathy onset was 5 to 7.5 months with the model.

The authors obtained PBMCs from around 11 ml of fresh peripheral blood. This clonotype was sampled from a middle-aged man with Graves' hyperthyroidism that later progressed to Graves' ophthalmopathy. Sequenced: blood. The genes are TRBV18 and TRBJ2-2; D could derive from TRBD1 or TRBD2 (6 bases each). The CDR3 sequence: CASSPPMRGVTGELFF. Written as DNA, the CDR3 is TGTGCCAGCTCACCACCGATGAGGGGGGTCACCGGGGAGCTGTTTTTT.